A single sample is the source of the 16 T cell receptor beta chains below, sequenced in a study of blood T cell repertoires in COVID-19. Data came from immunoSEQ multiplex PCR; TCRdb stores just in-frame clones and leaves some out. The sample lists a few hundred thousand clones, around 90% seen once, with more than 0.95% in the top ten. The sample was PBMCs or T cells enriched from blood (not recorded which). These receptors came from a woman aged 18-35 years who had recovered from COVID-19.

The chain combines TRBV9 with TRBJ1-4; D remains unclear. The CDR3 is made up of 15 amino acids. Deletions cut 1 base from V and 5 bases from J, with 12 bases between. Germline V gives CDR1 SGDLS, CDR2 YYNGEE. This chain's CDR3 is CASSVSPSENEKLFF. The CDR3 DNA reads as TGTGCCAGCAGCGTATCTCCTTCTGAGAATGAAAAACTGTTTTTT.

The chain is built from TRBV2 and TRBJ1-2, with D possibly being TRBD1 (6 bases). The V end was cut by 7 bases, the J end by 6 bases, with 15 bases between. CDR1 SNHLY and CDR2 FYNNEI come from the germline V gene. The CDR3 is 13 residues long. The CDR3, as DNA: TGTGCCAGCAATACCGGGACACAAAATGGCTACACCTTC. Encoded protein: CASNTGTQNGYTF.

This clone appeared once. The V gene is TRBV19, the J gene TRBJ1-2; TRBD1 matches at 9 bases. V lost 5 bases to trimming and J lost 3 bases; unmatched junction nucleotides: 4. This CDR3 spans 14 amino acids. Looked up from germline, CDR1 is LNHDA and CDR2 is SQIVND (reference sequence). CDR3 bases: TGTGCCAGTAGTTTAAGACAGGGGGACTATGGCTACACCTTC. It is translated as CASSLRQGDYGYTF.

This clone occurred once. The gene calls are TRBV28 and TRBJ2-7; 10 bases map to TRBD1. V dropped 4 bases and J dropped 5; count of bases not matched to a gene: 8. Germline V lookup: CDR1 MDHEN, CDR2 SYDVKM. The CDR3 has 15 residues. The CDR3 DNA is TGTGCCAGCAGTTCGGGACAGGGGATATTCGACGAGCAGTACTTC. It yields the protein CASSSGQGIFDEQYF.

This chain joins TRBV30 and TRBJ1-5; 10 bases are a match to TRBD1. The CDR3 is 15 residues long. V trimming: 3 bases; J trimming: 0 bases; junction bases outside the gene matches: 2. Per the germline V gene, CDR1 is GTSNPN and CDR2 is SVGIG (reference sequence). The chain's CDR3 is CAWSGTGASNQPQHF. The CDR3 region has the DNA TGTGCCTGGAGCGGGACAGGGGCTAGCAATCAGCCCCAGCATTTT.

CDR3 coding DNA: TGTGCCATCAGTGAGCCACCTACCTACGAGCAGTACTTC. Amino acid sequence: CAISEPPTYEQYF. V is TRBV10-3 and J is TRBJ2-7; D gene unclear. The V gene's germline CDR1 is ENHRY and CDR2 SYGVKD. Between the trimmed V and J ends, which lost 2 bases and 2 bases, there was a span of 7 bases. The CDR3 sequence is 13 residues long.

The chain uses TRBV7-3 and TRBJ2-3; possibly TRBD2 for D (6 bases). From germline, CDR1 is SGHTA and CDR2 FQGTGA. The V and J ends lost 2 bases and 7 bases respectively, with 13 bases between them. The CDR3 runs to 14 residues. The DNA of the CDR3 is TGTGCCAGCAGCTTAGGGACTCCCCCAAATACGCAGTATTTT. Translating it yields CASSLGTPPNTQYF.

This clone was found a few times. The V gene is TRBV27, the J gene TRBJ1-5; no clear D. Germline lookup yields CDR1 MNHEY and CDR2 SMNVEV (reference sequence). CDR3 length: 14 amino acids. Deletions cut 0 bases from V and 3 bases from J, with 6 bases between. The CDR3 nucleotides are TGTGCCAGCAGTTTATCAGACAACAATCAGCCCCAGCATTTT. Its translation: CASSLSDNNQPQHF.

The rearrangement joins TRBV5-1 to TRBJ2-2; perhaps TRBD1 as D (6 bases). With 0 bases removed from V and 6 bases from J, the gap between germline ends came to 9 bases. The CDR3 length is 14 residues. Per germline, CDR1 SGHRS and CDR2 YFSETQ. CDR3 residues: CASSLAEGAGELFF. The CDR3 DNA sequence: TGCGCCAGCAGCTTGGCCGAGGGGGCCGGGGAGCTGTTTTTT.

V gene TRBV24-1 combines with J gene TRBJ1-5; unclear D gene. Germline V gene sequence: CDR1 KGHDR, CDR2 SFDVKD. The V and J ends lost 4 bases and 7 bases respectively, with 13 bases between them. This CDR3 has 14 residues. CDR3 nucleotides: TGTGCCACCAGTGACTCCCTGGGAGGGCAGCCCCAGCATTTT. Its protein is CATSDSLGGQPQHF.

The J gene is TRBJ2-7, the V gene TRBV25-1; TRBD1 matches 7 bases. The ends lost 6 bases at V and 0 bases at J; junction bases unmatched: 5. The CDR3 runs 14 residues. Per the germline V gene, CDR1 is MGHDK and CDR2 is SYGVNS. The CDR3 region is CASRGQVSSYEQYF. CDR3 coding DNA: TGTGCCAGCAGAGGACAGGTTTCCTCCTACGAGCAGTACTTC.

V is TRBV9 and J is TRBJ2-7, with D perhaps matching TRBD2 (5 bases). Trimming took 0 bases from V and 6 from J, leaving 13 bases between them. The length of the CDR3 is 14 residues. Germline V gives CDR1 SGDLS, CDR2 YYNGEE. This CDR3 is CASSVGGQTPEQYF. The CDR3 bases are TGTGCCAGCAGCGTAGGCGGGCAGACCCCCGAGCAGTACTTC.

The rearrangement joins TRBV2 to TRBJ1-1, with a possible D match to TRBD1 (5 bases). The length of the CDR3 is 13 residues. V gave up 6 bases and J gave up 2 bases, with 10 bases separating them. Per the germline V gene, CDR1 is SNHLY and CDR2 is FYNNEI. CDR3 nucleotides: TGTGCCAGCAGGACAGAAGGCAACACTGAAGCTTTCTTT. As protein: CASRTEGNTEAFF.

The chain employs TRBV24-1 and TRBJ2-5; D ambiguous. Trimming stripped 2 bases from V and 3 bases from J, with 9 bases between. The CDR3 runs to 14 residues. The germline V gene encodes CDR1 KGHDR and CDR2 SFDVKD. The chain's CDR3 is CATSDSWLEETQYF. CDR3 coding DNA: TGTGCCACCAGTGATTCGTGGTTAGAAGAGACCCAGTACTTC.

The gene calls are TRBV3-1 (or the pseudogene TRBV3-2) and TRBJ1-2; the D is unclear. Per germline, CDR1 LGHDT and CDR2 YNNKEL (reference sequence). V was clipped by 3 bases and J by 5 bases, with 16 bases between them. This CDR3 contains 15 residues. CDR3 in amino acids: CASSQRDPGLYGYTF. The CDR3 bases are TGTGCCAGCAGCCAGCGGGATCCTGGATTATATGGCTACACCTTC.

The chain couples TRBV27 to TRBJ2-7; TRBD1 is a possible D gene (6 bases). CDR3 length: 17 residues. The germline V gene encodes CDR1 MNHEY and CDR2 SMNVEV (reference sequence). The germline V and J ends were trimmed by 2 bases and 6 bases, with 23 bases remaining between them. Written as DNA, the CDR3 is TGTGCCAGCAGTTTAGGGGGCCCGGGCCTCCACGGCGGCGAGCAGTACTTC. This encodes CASSLGGPGLHGGEQYF.